This TCR beta chain was found in a study of CD8+ T cells in alopecia areata. Findings and limits, study-wide: Normal skin's resident alphabeta T cells are sequenced alongside lesional scalp T cells.

The sequencing template was cDNA reverse transcribed from extracted RNA. Repertoires were generated with immunoSEQ multiplex PCR, while TCRdb's copy carries only in-frame clones and drops some. The table has 14,000 or so clones, 55% to 70% seen once. The CDR3 has 17 residues. V shed 3 bases and J 2 bases; nucleotides not matched to a gene: 5. In germline, CDR1 is SGHNT, CDR2 YYREEE (reference sequence). A word on this clone: As yet, its antigen is unknown.

Peripheral blood and lesional scalp punch biopsies came from alopecia areata patients. The genes are TRBV5-4 and TRBJ2-5, with 15 bases aligning to TRBD2. The TCR originated in a human donor with alopecia areata. The specimen comprised skin, sampled at week 0. For the CDR3, the DNA is TGTGCCAGCAGCTACGTGGGACTAGCGGGGGGTCAAGAGACCCAGTACTTC. Protein product: CASSYVGLAGGQETQYF. Supplemented by reference TRBV5-4 and TRBJ2-5, the full variable domain reads ETGVTQSPTHLIKTRGQQVTLRCSSQSGHNTVSWYQQALGQGPQFIFQYYREEENGRGNFPPRFSGLQFPNYSSELNVNALELDDSALYLCASSYVGLAGGQETQYFGPGTRLLVL.